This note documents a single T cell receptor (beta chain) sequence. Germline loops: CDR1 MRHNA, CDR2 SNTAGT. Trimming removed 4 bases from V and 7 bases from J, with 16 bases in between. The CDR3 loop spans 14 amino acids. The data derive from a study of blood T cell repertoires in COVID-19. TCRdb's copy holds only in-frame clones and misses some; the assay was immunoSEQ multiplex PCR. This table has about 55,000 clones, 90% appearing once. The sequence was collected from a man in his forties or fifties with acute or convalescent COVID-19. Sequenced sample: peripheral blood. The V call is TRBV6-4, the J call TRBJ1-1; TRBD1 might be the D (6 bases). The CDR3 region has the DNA TGTGCCAGCAGTGTGTCAGGGGCGGTCGATGAAGCTTTCTTT. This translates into CASSVSGAVDEAFF.